This entry describes one TCR beta chain. The antigen remains unidentified. V dropped 7 bases and J dropped 4; count of bases not matched to a gene: 9. This CDR3 comprises 14 residues. The germline gives CDR1 MDHEN, CDR2 SYDVKM. The sample comes from a study of shared clonotypes between healthy human individuals. Findings of the study overall: Against clonotypes common to all four donors, non-shared ones had lower generation probabilities.

Produced via immunoSEQ multiplex PCR; TCRdb's table is partial and in-frame only. The data contain over a million clones, approximately 78% of them seen just once; the ten biggest clones take up around 0.6%. This clonotype was sampled from a man in his late teens or twenties in good health. Some clones in this sample may be carry-over from other donors' samples. Sequenced sample: memory CD4+ T cells from PBMCs. Subset: CD45RA-negative fraction. The chain carries TRBV28 and TRBJ1-2, with TRBD1 matching over 7 bases. CDR3 sequence (DNA): TGTGCCAGCACCGTAGGGGGACAGAGCTATGGCTACACCTTC. Its protein is CASTVGGQSYGYTF.